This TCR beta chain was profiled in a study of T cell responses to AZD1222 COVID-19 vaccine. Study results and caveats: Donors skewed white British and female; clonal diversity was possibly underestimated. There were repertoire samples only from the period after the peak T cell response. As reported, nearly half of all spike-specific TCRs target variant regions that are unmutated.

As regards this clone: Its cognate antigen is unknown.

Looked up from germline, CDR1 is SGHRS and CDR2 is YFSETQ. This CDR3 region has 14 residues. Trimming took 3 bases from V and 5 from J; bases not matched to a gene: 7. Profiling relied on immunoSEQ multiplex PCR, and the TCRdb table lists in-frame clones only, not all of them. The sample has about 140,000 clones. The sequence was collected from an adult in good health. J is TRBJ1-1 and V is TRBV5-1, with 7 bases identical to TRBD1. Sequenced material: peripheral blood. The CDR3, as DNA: TGCGCCAGCAGCTCGGGACAGAGTAGGACTGAAGCTTTCTTT. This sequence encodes CASSSGQSRTEAFF.